This entry is about one T cell receptor beta chain. This clonotype occurred a few times. Its antigen specificity is not known. Base quality data are lacking; no much larger clone is found one base away. The V and J ends are trimmed by 5 bases and 3 bases, leaving 17 bases between them. Taken from cysteine to phenylalanine, the CDR3 has 14 residues. Only the CDR3 portion is preserved as DNA: 42 bases, with reading frame beginning at the first base. From the germline V gene (reference sequence), CDR1 is DFQATT and CDR2 is SNEGSKA. These data originate in a study of T cell repertoires in cytomegalovirus infection (dated by TCRdb to between 2019 and 2020). Background for the entire study: Because public TCR beta signatures pointed to carriage of CMV infection together with the matching HLA type, the HLA type of each donor mattered for the analysis. Broader findings and caveats from the paper: The ex vivo response was dominated by HLA-C-restricted CMV-specific TCR beta clonotypes, and the single most frequent clonotype in two of eight donors was supplied by these HLA-C-restricted clonotypes. Carriers of CMV infection plus the relevant HLA type were discriminated by the cumulative frequency of public TCR beta family members in the study cohort and in an independent approximately 360-donor cohort.

TCRdb records Illumina HiSeq 1500 as the sequencer. TCRdb passed the public sequencing reads through fastp at Q25 and MiXCR, retaining productive beta sequences. Under each unique CDR3 protein, matching rows form one entry showing the most common genes and DNA. This sample lists about 320,000 distinct CDR3 sequences; 8% to 9.5% were detected once. Around 4.1% of the sample rests with the top ten. The receptor's source is a human donor in good health (CMV status not recorded). Some clones in this sample may be carry-over from other donors' samples. Sequenced sample: PBMCs. The chain uses TRBV20-1 and TRBJ2-7; the D gene lacks a confident call. The nucleotides read TGCAGTGCTGAAAAGCGAGGACGCCTCTACGAGCAGTACTTC. This encodes CSAEKRGRLYEQYF.